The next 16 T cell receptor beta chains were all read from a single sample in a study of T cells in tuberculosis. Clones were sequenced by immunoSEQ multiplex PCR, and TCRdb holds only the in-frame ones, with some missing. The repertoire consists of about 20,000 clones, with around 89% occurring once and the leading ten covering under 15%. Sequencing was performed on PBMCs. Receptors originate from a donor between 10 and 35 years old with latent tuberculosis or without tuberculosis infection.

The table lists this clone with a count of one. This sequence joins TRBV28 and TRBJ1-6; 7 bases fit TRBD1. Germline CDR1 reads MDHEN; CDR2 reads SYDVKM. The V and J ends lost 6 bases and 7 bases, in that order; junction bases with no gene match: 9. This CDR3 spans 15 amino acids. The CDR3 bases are TGTGCCAGCAGCCTTGACAGGGTTGGAAATTCACCCCTCCACTTT. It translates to CASSLDRVGNSPLHF.

The CDR3 loop is CASTIGSGGLSSTDTQYF. The CDR3 DNA follows: TGCGCCAGCACCATAGGAAGCGGGGGGCTCTCTAGCACAGATACGCAGTATTTT. This rearrangement joins TRBV5-1 to TRBJ2-3; 9 bases match TRBD2. The CDR3 has 18 residues. V dropped 6 bases and J dropped 0; count of bases not matched to a gene: 14. In germline, CDR1 is SGHRS, CDR2 YFSETQ.

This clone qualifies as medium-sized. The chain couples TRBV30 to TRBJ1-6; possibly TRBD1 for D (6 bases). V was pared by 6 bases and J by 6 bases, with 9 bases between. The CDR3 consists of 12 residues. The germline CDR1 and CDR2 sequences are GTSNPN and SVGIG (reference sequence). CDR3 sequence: CACGQLNSPLHF. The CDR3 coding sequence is TGTGCCTGCGGACAGCTTAATTCACCCCTCCACTTT.

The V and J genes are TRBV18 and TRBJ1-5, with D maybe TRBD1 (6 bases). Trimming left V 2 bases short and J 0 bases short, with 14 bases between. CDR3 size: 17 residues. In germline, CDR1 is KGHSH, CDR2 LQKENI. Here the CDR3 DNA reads TGTGCCAGCTCACCAGGAGGACAGTCCATTAGCAATCAGCCCCAGCATTTT. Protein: CASSPGGQSISNQPQHF.

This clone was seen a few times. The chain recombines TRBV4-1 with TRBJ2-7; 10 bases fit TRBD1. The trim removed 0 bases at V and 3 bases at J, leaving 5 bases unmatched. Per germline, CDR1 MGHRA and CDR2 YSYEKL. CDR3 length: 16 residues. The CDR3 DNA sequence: TGCGCCAGCAGCCAAGAGGGGACAGGGGCCGTCTACGAGCAGTACTTC. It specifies CASSQEGTGAVYEQYF.

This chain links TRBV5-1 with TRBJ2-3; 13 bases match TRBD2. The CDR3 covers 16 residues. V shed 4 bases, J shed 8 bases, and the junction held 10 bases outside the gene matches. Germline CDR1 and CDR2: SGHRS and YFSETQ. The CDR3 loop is CASSLEGLAGTGTQYF. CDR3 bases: TGCGCCAGCAGCCTGGAGGGACTAGCGGGGACCGGTACGCAGTATTTT.

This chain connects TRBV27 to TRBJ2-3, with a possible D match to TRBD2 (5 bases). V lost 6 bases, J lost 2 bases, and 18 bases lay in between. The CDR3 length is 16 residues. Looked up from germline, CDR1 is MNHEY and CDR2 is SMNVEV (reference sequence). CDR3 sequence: CASSPAAVAHTDTQYF. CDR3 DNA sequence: TGTGCCAGCAGCCCCGCAGCGGTTGCACACACAGATACGCAGTATTTT.

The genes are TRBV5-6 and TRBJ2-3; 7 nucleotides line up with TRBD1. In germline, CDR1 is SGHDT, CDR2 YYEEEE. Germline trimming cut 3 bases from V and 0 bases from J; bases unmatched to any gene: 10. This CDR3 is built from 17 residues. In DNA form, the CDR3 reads TGTGCCAGCAGCTACGGGGACAGCCCTACTAGCACAGATACGCAGTATTTT. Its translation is CASSYGDSPTSTDTQYF.

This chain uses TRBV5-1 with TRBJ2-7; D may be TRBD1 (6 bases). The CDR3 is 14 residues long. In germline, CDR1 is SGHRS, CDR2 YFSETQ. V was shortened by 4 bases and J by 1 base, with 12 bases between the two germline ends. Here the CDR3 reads CASSGGGISYEQYF. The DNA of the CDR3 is TGCGCCAGCAGCGGTGGGGGCATTTCCTACGAGCAGTACTTC.

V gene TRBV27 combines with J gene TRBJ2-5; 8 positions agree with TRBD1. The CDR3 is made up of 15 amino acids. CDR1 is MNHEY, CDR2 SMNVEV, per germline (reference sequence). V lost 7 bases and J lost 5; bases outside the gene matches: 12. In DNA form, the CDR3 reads TGTGCCAGCACCCACCTAGGACAGGGTAGGGAGACCCAGTACTTC. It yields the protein CASTHLGQGRETQYF.

CDR3: CASSRSAGTGVGGEQYF. The CDR3 nucleotides are TGTGCCAGCAGCCGTTCCGCCGGGACAGGGGTAGGTGGCGAGCAGTACTTC. J is TRBJ2-7 and V is TRBV7-8; 10 nucleotides agree with TRBD1. Germline loops: CDR1 SGHVS, CDR2 FQNEAQ. V lost 5 bases and J lost 6; bases outside the gene matches: 16. The CDR3 is 17 residues long.

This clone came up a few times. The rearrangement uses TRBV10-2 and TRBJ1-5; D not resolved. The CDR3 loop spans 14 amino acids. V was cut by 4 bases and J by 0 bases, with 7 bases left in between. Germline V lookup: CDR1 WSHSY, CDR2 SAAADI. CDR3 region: CASSASGSNQPQHF. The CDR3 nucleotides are TGCGCCAGCAGTGCATCGGGTAGCAATCAGCCCCAGCATTTT.

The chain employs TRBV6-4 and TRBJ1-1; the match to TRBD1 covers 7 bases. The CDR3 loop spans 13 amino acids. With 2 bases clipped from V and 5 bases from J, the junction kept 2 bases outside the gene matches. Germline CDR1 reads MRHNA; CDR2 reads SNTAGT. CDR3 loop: CASSDETGTEAFF. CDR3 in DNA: TGTGCCAGCAGTGACGAGACAGGGACTGAAGCTTTCTTT.

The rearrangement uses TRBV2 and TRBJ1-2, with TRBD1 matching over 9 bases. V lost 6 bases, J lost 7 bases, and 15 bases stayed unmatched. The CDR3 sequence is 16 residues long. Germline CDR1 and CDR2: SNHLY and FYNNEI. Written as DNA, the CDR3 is TGTGCCAGCAGCCCCTACTCGACAGGGGGTAGAGGTGGCTACACCTTC. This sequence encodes CASSPYSTGGRGGYTF.

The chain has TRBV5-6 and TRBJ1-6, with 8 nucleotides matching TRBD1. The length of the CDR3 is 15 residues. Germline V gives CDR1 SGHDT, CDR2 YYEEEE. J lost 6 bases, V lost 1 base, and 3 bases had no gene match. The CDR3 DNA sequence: TGTGCCAGCAGCTTGTGGGACAGGTTTAATTCACCCCTCCACTTT. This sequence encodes CASSLWDRFNSPLHF.

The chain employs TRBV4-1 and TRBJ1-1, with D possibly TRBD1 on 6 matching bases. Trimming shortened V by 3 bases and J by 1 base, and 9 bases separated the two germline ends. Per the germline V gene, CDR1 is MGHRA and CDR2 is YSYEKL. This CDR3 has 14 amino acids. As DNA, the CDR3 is TGCGCCAGCAGCCACTTGACAGGGAACACTGAAGCTTTCTTT. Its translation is CASSHLTGNTEAFF.